These T cell receptor beta chains were read from a single sample in a study of T cell repertoires in ileal Crohn's disease. Some clones are missing from TCRdb's copy, which holds only in-frame ones; the method was immunoSEQ multiplex PCR. The sample consists of 8,000 or so clones, almost 85% of them appearing once. The sample taken for sequencing was ileal tissue. The receptors here all came from an adult with Crohn's disease. CDR3s include the opening cysteine and the closing phenylalanine or tryptophan. Each record gives: V gene, J gene, CDR3 protein.

V: TRBV11-2
J: TRBJ2-7
CDR3: CASSPSGTTVGEQYF

V: TRBV28
J: TRBJ2-1
CDR3: CASRSKRTGGRNEQFF

V: TRBV12-5
J: TRBJ2-2
CDR3: CASGRGNTGELFF

V: TRBV5-8
J: TRBJ2-5
CDR3: CASTLPFGGIGETQYF

V: TRBV5-5
J: TRBJ1-1
CDR3: CASSPMGQSEAFF

V: TRBV18
J: TRBJ2-1
CDR3: CASSPREGAVYNEQFF

V: TRBV4-2
J: TRBJ2-7
CDR3: CASSQDPASGGYEQYF

V: TRBV11-3
J: TRBJ2-3
CDR3: CASSPGQEFPTDTQYF

V: TRBV30
J: TRBJ2-3
CDR3: CAWRQGADTQYF

V: TRBV15
J: TRBJ2-7
CDR3: CATSTGTGFEQYF

V: TRBV6-1
J: TRBJ2-2
CDR3: CASSAVQGWTGELFF

V: TRBV28
J: TRBJ2-1
CDR3: CASSFGSPGEQFF

V: TRBV5-3
J: TRBJ1-4
CDR3: CARSPGPGGREKLFF

V: TRBV7-8
J: TRBJ2-7
CDR3: CASSLERGGTTEQYF

V: TRBV5-1
J: TRBJ1-2
CDR3: CASSLNGGDGYTF